The rows below give T cell receptor beta chains drawn from one sample of a study of CD4 T cell repertoires in COVID-19. The method was immunoSEQ multiplex PCR; TCRdb's version includes in-frame clones alone and lacks a portion of them. This table has about 22,000 clones, roughly 87% appearing once. Sequenced material: central memory CD4+ T cells from blood, taken before the COVID-19 pandemic. The origin of the receptors is a human donor who had COVID-19. CDR3s include the opening cysteine and the closing phenylalanine or tryptophan. A D gene is named only where the DNA matches it firmly. Clone size is stated in some rows and not others, as once, few, many or a class when expanded.

abundance,j_gene,v_gene,d_gene,CDR3nt,CDR3aa
few,TRBJ1-5,TRBV6-1,-,TGTGCCAGCAGTTCACAGGGCCCCAATCAGCCCCAGCATTTT,CASSSQGPNQPQHF
-,TRBJ1-5,TRBV7-2,TRBD1,TGTGCCAGCAGCCGGACAGGGGTGGATCAGCCCCAGCATTTT,CASSRTGVDQPQHF
-,TRBJ1-2,TRBV19,-,TGTGCCAGTAGTATGTCGGGAAATGGCTACACCTTC,CASSMSGNGYTF
-,TRBJ2-1,TRBV7-2,-,TGTGCCAGCAGCTCCCCCCCACTAGATACGTTCTTC,CASSSPPLDTFF
-,TRBJ2-7,TRBV21-1,-,TGTGCCAGCACCTCCCACAGGGGACCCTACGAGCAGTACTTC,CASTSHRGPYEQYF
-,TRBJ2-2,TRBV11-2,TRBD2,TGTGCCAGCAGCTTAGGCTGGCGGGGGATGAACACCGGGGAGCTGTTTTTT,CASSLGWRGMNTGELFF
-,TRBJ2-3,TRBV27,TRBD2,TGTGCCAGCAGTCTCTCGGGACTAGCGGGAAGAACGCAGTATTTT,CASSLSGLAGRTQYF
-,TRBJ2-3,TRBV5-1,-,TGCGCCAGCAGCTTCGGCGGTAACACAGATACGCAGTATTTT,CASSFGGNTDTQYF
-,TRBJ1-5,TRBV6-1,TRBD1,TGTGCCGGAGAGACAGGGATGGGAGGTCAGCCCCAGCATTTT,CAGETGMGGQPQHF
-,TRBJ2-1,TRBV2,-,TGTGCCACCCTGGCAGGGGATCTAGGATACAATGAGCAGTTCTTC,CATLAGDLGYNEQFF
-,TRBJ1-4,TRBV6-5,-,TGTGCCAGCAGCCGGACAGCCACTAATGAAAAACTGTTTTTT,CASSRTATNEKLFF
-,TRBJ1-5,TRBV19,-,TGTGCCAGTAGTATAGCTGGGGGGGTGGAACAGCCCCAGCATTTT,CASSIAGGVEQPQHF
-,TRBJ1-1,TRBV5-8,-,TGTGCCAGCAGAAGGAGGGGGAGGGACACTGAAGCTTTCTTT,CASRRRGRDTEAFF
-,TRBJ2-7,TRBV6-1,-,TGTGCCAGCTGGAGGGAAACCTACGAGCAGTACTTC,CASWRETYEQYF
once,TRBJ2-7,TRBV28,TRBD2,TGTGCCAGCAGCTTACCCGCGGGACTAGCGGGAAGTTACGAGCAGTACTTC,CASSLPAGLAGSYEQYF
-,TRBJ1-2,TRBV5-6,TRBD1,TGTGCCAGCAGCCCAGGACAGGGGGCCTATGGCTACACCTTC,CASSPGQGAYGYTF
-,TRBJ2-7,TRBV7-8,TRBD2,TGTGCCAGCAGCCCTATACTAGCGGGAGGAGGTTACGAGCAGTACTTC,CASSPILAGGGYEQYF
-,TRBJ2-1,TRBV9,TRBD2,TGTGCCAGCAGCGTACCCGCAAGCGGGGGGGACCCGAGTTTCAAAAATGAGCAGTTCTTC,CASSVPASGGDPSFKNEQFF
-,TRBJ2-1,TRBV18,TRBD1,TGTGCCAGCTCCCTCCGACTGTCGACAGGGGACAATGAGCAGTTCTTC,CASSLRLSTGDNEQFF
-,TRBJ2-3,TRBV5-1,-,TGCGCCAGCAGCTTGGCCCTTAGCACAGATACGCAGTATTTT,CASSLALSTDTQYF
-,TRBJ2-5,TRBV7-9,TRBD1,TGTGCCAGCAGCTTAGGGGACAGGCAAGAGACCCAGTACTTC,CASSLGDRQETQYF
-,TRBJ2-5,TRBV15,-,TGTGCCACCAGCCCGTTTGGGCCCGTGGAGACCCAGTACTTC,CATSPFGPVETQYF
-,TRBJ1-2,TRBV5-5,TRBD1,TGTGCCAGCAGCTCAGGCCCACAGGGGGCACGGGGCTACACCTTC,CASSSGPQGARGYTF
-,TRBJ1-1,TRBV5-1,-,TGCGCCAGCAGAAGGCGTGACGGGGGGCCGAACACTGAAGCTTTCTTT,CASRRRDGGPNTEAFF
-,TRBJ2-3,TRBV5-1,TRBD2,TGCGCCAGCAGCTTGTTAATAGCGGGAGACCTCACAGATACGCAGTATTTT,CASSLLIAGDLTDTQYF
-,TRBJ1-2,TRBV19,TRBD1,TGTGCCAGTAGCCGCGGGGACAGGGAGGGCCGGGGCTACACCTTC,CASSRGDREGRGYTF
-,TRBJ2-3,TRBV6-1,TRBD2,TGTGCCAGCAGGGGGGTAGCGGGACGGAGAGATACGCAGTATTTT,CASRGVAGRRDTQYF
-,TRBJ1-1,TRBV6-1,-,-,CASILDRANTEAFF
-,TRBJ2-1,TRBV5-4,-,TGTGCCAGCAGCTTGTGGGGGCGCATCAATGAGCAGTTCTTC,CASSLWGRINEQFF
-,TRBJ1-2,TRBV30,-,TGTGCCTGGACCCCCGGTGGGGTAGGGAGATATGGCTACACCTTC,CAWTPGGVGRYGYTF
-,TRBJ2-1,TRBV5-1,TRBD2,TGCGCCAGCAGCGCTGCGGGAGGCTCCTACAATGAGCAGTTCTTC,CASSAAGGSYNEQFF
-,TRBJ1-5,TRBV27,TRBD1,TGTGCCAGCAGCCCAGGGGGAGGTCAGCCCCAGCATTTT,CASSPGGGQPQHF
-,TRBJ2-5,TRBV5-1,TRBD2,TGCGCCAGCAGCTTGGGAGGGAGGGAGGAGACCCAGTACTTC,CASSLGGREETQYF
-,TRBJ2-3,TRBV5-1,TRBD2,TGCGCCAGCACAGCTACCTTTAGCGGGGGGGTGACAGATACGCAGTATTTT,CASTATFSGGVTDTQYF
-,TRBJ2-1,TRBV14,TRBD2,TGTGCCAGCAGCCAAGATCGGGCGGGGGGGATCGATGAGCAGTTCTTC,CASSQDRAGGIDEQFF
-,TRBJ1-1,TRBV21-1,-,TGTGCCAGCAGCAAAGCAGGCGGTCTGAACACTGAAGCTTTCTTT,CASSKAGGLNTEAFF
few,TRBJ2-7,TRBV14,TRBD2,TGTGCCAGCAGTCGAACAGCGGGAGTCGTCACCTACGAGCAGTACTTC,CASSRTAGVVTYEQYF
few,TRBJ2-1,TRBV4-2,TRBD2,TGTGCCAGCAGCCAGGATAGCGGGGGCAGCTCCTACAATGAGCAGTTCTTC,CASSQDSGGSSYNEQFF
few,TRBJ2-7,TRBV6-1,TRBD2,TGTGCCAGCAGTCGACTGACTAGCGGATCCTACGAGCAGTACTTC,CASSRLTSGSYEQYF
few,TRBJ1-5,TRBV5-8,TRBD1,TGTGCCAGCAGCTCCCCAGGGGGGAATCAGCCCCAGCATTTT,CASSSPGGNQPQHF
few,TRBJ1-5,TRBV7-8,TRBD1,TGTGCCAGCAGCGAAGGGACAGACATCCAGCCCCAGCATTTT,CASSEGTDIQPQHF
-,TRBJ1-2,TRBV20-1,-,TGCAGTGCTAGATCCCCTACTGGTGACTTC,CSARSPTGDF
-,TRBJ1-1,TRBV6-1,-,TGTGCCAGCAGTGTCAAAGGGGAAGGGACTGAAGCTTTCTTT,CASSVKGEGTEAFF
-,TRBJ1-2,TRBV6-5,TRBD1,TGTGCCAGCAGAGGGACAGGGGATGGCTACACCTTC,CASRGTGDGYTF
-,TRBJ2-3,TRBV5-1,-,TGCGCCAGCAGCTTGGGTGGGAGTACGGGCACAGATACGCAGTATTTT,CASSLGGSTGTDTQYF
once,TRBJ2-7,TRBV6-5,TRBD2,TGTGCCAGCCACCGAGGGACTAGCGGGTCCTACGAGCAGTACTTC,CASHRGTSGSYEQYF
few,TRBJ2-7,TRBV7-9,TRBD2,TGTGCCAGCATCGTAGCGGGAGATTTCGAGCAGTACTTC,CASIVAGDFEQYF
-,TRBJ2-1,TRBV19,-,TGTGCCAGTAGTTCCACCCTGCTCGTCGGGCAGTTCTTC,CASSSTLLVGQFF
-,TRBJ1-2,TRBV11-3,-,TGTGCCAGCAGCCCATCGGGGGGGTGGCGGGGCAGCAATGGCTACACCTTC,CASSPSGGWRGSNGYTF
-,TRBJ1-1,TRBV6-6,TRBD1,TGTGCCAGTAAAAAGGGACAGGGTGTGGCTGAAGCTTTCTTT,CASKKGQGVAEAFF
-,TRBJ1-2,TRBV7-9,-,TGTGCCAGCAGCTTAGCAGGGGGAAAGTATGGCTACACCTTC,CASSLAGGKYGYTF
-,TRBJ2-1,TRBV10-3,TRBD2,TGTGCCATCGGCCGGACTAGCGCGACAAATGAGCAGTTCTTC,CAIGRTSATNEQFF
-,TRBJ2-5,TRBV7-5,-,TGTGCCAGAAGCTTAGCCAGGGCGTACCAAGAGACCCAGTACTTC,CARSLARAYQETQYF